The present entry profiles one T cell receptor beta chain with its context. This CDR3 comprises 15 residues. The ends were cut back, 1 base at V and 11 bases at J, with 20 bases in the middle. In germline, CDR1 is SGHTA, CDR2 FQGNSA. This entry is derived from a study of blood T cells in healthy people across ages. The authors ran a second PCR of about 6 to 12 cycles using a sample-barcoded 5' primer and a J-beta primer mix. A single record per CDR3 protein comes from TCRdb applying MiXCR to the 5' RACE reads. The sample shows about 640,000 distinct CDR3 sequences, approximately 50% of them seen only once. Donor samples were obtained from healthy Caucasian individuals from Russia, aged about 6 to 95.

The chain carries TRBV7-2 and TRBJ2-5; possible D gene TRBD1, 6 bases. The sample comprised blood. The sequence was obtained from a man aged 55 to 69 in good health. The CDR3 here is CASSLVYGQFNEQYF. The CDR3 bases are TGTGCCAGCAGCTTAGTTTATGGACAGTTTAATGAGCAGTACTTC.